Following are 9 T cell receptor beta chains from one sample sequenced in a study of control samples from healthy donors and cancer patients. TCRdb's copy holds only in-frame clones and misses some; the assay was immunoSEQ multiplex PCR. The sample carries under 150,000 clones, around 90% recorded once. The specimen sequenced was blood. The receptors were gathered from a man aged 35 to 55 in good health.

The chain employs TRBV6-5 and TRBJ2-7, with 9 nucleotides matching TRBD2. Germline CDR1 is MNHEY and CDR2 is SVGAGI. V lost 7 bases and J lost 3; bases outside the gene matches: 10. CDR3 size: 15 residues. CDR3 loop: CASNLASGARYEQYF. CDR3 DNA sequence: TGTGCCAGCAATCTGGCTAGCGGGGCCCGCTACGAGCAGTACTTC.

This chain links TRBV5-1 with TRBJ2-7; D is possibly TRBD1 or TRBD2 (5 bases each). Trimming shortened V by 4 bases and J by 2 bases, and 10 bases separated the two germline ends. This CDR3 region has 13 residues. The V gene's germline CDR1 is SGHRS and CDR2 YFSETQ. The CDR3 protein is CASSIGTAYEQYF. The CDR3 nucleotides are TGCGCCAGCAGCATCGGGACGGCCTACGAGCAGTACTTC. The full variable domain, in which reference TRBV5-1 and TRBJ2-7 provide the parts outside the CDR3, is KAGVTQTPRYLIKTRGQQVTLSCSPISGHRSVSWYQQTPGQGLQFLFEYFSETQRNKGNFPGRFSGRQFSNSRSEMNVSTLELGDSALYLCASSIGTAYEQYFGPGTRLTVT.

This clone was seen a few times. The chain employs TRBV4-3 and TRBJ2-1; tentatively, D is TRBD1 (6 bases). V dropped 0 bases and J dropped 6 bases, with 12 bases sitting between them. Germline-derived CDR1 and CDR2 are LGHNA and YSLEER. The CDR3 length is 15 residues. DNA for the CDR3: TGCGCCAGCAGCCAAGATCCTGGCAGGGGCAATGAGCAGTTCTTC. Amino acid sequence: CASSQDPGRGNEQFF.

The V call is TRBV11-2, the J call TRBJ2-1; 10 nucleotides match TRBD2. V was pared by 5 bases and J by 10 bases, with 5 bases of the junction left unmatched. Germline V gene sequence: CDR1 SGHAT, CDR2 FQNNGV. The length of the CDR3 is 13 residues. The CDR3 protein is CASSNGTSVEQFF. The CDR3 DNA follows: TGTGCCAGCAGCAACGGGACTAGCGTCGAGCAGTTCTTC.

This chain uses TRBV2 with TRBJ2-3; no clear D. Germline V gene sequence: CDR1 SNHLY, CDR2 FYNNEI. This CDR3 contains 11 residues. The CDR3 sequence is CVRGSTDTQYF. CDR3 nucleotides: TGTGTACGTGGGAGCACAGATACGCAGTATTTT.

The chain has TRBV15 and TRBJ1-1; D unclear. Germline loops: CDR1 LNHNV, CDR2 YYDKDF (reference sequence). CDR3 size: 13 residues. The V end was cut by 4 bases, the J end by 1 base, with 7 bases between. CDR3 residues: CATSINRNTEAFF. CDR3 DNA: TGTGCCACCAGCATTAACAGGAACACTGAAGCTTTCTTT.

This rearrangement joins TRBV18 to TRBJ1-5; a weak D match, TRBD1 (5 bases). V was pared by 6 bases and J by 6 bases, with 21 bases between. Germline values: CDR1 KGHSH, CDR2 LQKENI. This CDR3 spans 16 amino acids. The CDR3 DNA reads TGTGCCAGCTCCCCCTCCGTGCGGAGGGGAGGTCAGCCCCAGCATTTT. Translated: CASSPSVRRGGQPQHF.

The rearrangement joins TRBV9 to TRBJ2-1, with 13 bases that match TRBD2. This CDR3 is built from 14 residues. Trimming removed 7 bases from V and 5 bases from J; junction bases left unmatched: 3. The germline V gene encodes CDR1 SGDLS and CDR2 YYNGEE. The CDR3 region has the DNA TGTGCCAGCTCCGGGACTAGCGGGGACAATGAGCAGTTCTTC. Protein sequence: CASSGTSGDNEQFF.

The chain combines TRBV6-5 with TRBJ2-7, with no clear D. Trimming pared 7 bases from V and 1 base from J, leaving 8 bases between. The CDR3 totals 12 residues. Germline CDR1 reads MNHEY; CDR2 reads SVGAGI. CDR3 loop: CASNGLSYEQYF. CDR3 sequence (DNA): TGTGCCAGCAACGGGCTTTCCTACGAGCAGTACTTC.